The present T cell receptor (beta chain) was sequenced within a study of CD8+ T cells in alopecia areata. Across the study: Treatment comprised oral tofacitinib, 5 to 10 mg twice daily, in treated patients.

RNA was isolated and reverse transcribed to cDNA, the sequencing template. The table came from immunoSEQ multiplex PCR; TCRdb's copy has only in-frame clones and leaves some out. Among 180,000 or so clones listed, about 48% were seen once. Sample treatment: oral pan-JAK inhibitor, 5-10 mg twice daily. This CDR3 has 14 amino acids. The V and J ends lost 8 bases and 4 bases, in that order; junction bases with no gene match: 10. Germline V CDR1 and CDR2: LGHNT, FRNRAP. The TCR was taken from a human donor with alopecia areata. The starting material was CD8+ T cells sorted from blood, obtained at week 24, from a patient treated with tofacitinib. This chain uses TRBV12-5 with TRBJ1-1; 7 positions match TRBD1. The CDR3 DNA follows: TGTGCTAGTACCACGGGGGCAGGGGGCACTGAAGCTTTCTTT. Translating it yields CASTTGAGGTEAFF.